These T cell receptor beta chains were read from a single sample in a study of cytomegalovirus exposure and HLA in healthy donors. The table came from immunoSEQ multiplex PCR; TCRdb's copy has only in-frame clones and leaves some out. The profile shows approximately 120,000 clones, roughly nine tenths of them singletons. Sequenced material: PBMCs. These receptors were obtained from a woman between 18 and 29 years old in good health and CMV-seronegative. Both conserved end residues are part of each CDR3. D genes are given only for firm matches. Size values are once, few and many counts, or a class for expanded clones, and some rows have none.

D gene,V gene,clone size,CDR3 length,J gene,CDR3 protein,CDR3 DNA
NA,TRBV27,NA,15,TRBJ2-4,CASSPVGLAKNIQYF,TGTGCCAGCAGCCCCGTGGGCTTAGCCAAAAACATTCAGTACTTC
TRBD2,TRBV5-1,NA,18,TRBJ2-3,CASSAGRTLAGGADTQYF,TGCGCCAGCAGCGCGGGACGGACTCTAGCGGGAGGAGCCGATACGCAGTATTTT
NA,TRBV10-1,NA,13,TRBJ1-5,CASSQSVISPQHF,TGCGCCAGCAGTCAGTCCGTAATCTCGCCCCAGCATTTT
NA,TRBV28,NA,12,TRBJ1-2,CASSLQESGYTF,TGTGCCAGCAGTTTACAGGAAAGTGGCTACACCTTC
NA,TRBV27,NA,17,TRBJ1-2,CASSLGGFNLPNYGYTF,TGTGCCAGCAGTTTGGGGGGTTTTAACTTGCCTAACTATGGCTACACCTTC
NA,TRBV5-1,NA,13,TRBJ1-1,CASSLQDNTEAFF,TGCGCCAGCAGCTTACAGGATAACACTGAAGCTTTCTTT
TRBD1,TRBV4-1,NA,20,TRBJ2-7,CASSQPKIGTGKGDRNEQYF,TGCGCCAGCAGCCAACCGAAAATTGGGACAGGGAAGGGCGATAGAAACGAGCAGTACTTC
TRBD1,TRBV13,few,12,TRBJ1-1,CASSNNNRGAFF,TGTGCCAGCAGCAACAATAACAGGGGCGCTTTCTTT
TRBD1,TRBV4-3,once,16,TRBJ2-2,CASSQEPEDRAGELFF,TGCGCCAGCAGCCAAGAGCCGGAAGACAGGGCCGGGGAGCTGTTTTTT
NA,TRBV30,NA,12,TRBJ1-5,CAWSRGKQPQHF,TGTGCCTGGAGCCGGGGGAAACAGCCCCAGCATTTT
NA,TRBV30,few,17,TRBJ1-5,CAWSAGRGDLSNQPQHF,TGTGCCTGGAGCGCGGGACGGGGGGATTTAAGCAATCAGCCCCAGCATTTT
NA,TRBV27,NA,13,TRBJ2-5,CASSFTGDETQYF,TGTGCCAGCAGTTTTACGGGGGACGAGACCCAGTACTTC
NA,TRBV4-1,NA,14,TRBJ1-5,CASSPGETAQPQHF,TGCGCCAGCAGCCCGGGAGAGACCGCGCAGCCCCAGCATTTT
TRBD1,TRBV28,NA,14,TRBJ2-1,CASSLRGTGNEQFF,TGTGCCAGCAGTTTACGCGGGACAGGTAATGAGCAGTTCTTC